The sequence of this T cell receptor (beta chain) was determined in a study of blood T cell repertoires in COVID-19. Overall study: COVID-19 samples from acute and convalescent phases originated in the United States, Italy and Spain. The cDNA or gDNA used as material had been derived from T cells, B-cell-depleted T cells, or PBMCs.

This CDR3 region has 14 residues. Germline assignment: CDR1 SGHVS and CDR2 FQNEAQ. Trimming took off 3 bases at V and 5 bases at J, with 10 bases between the two ends. Authors' processing steps: Reference gene primer amplification gave estimated nucleated cell counts. TCRdb's table, derived via immunoSEQ multiplex PCR, lists solely in-frame clones and lacks some. D and trimming come from the DNA, and the V and J calls and clone size come from that table. The sample includes some 300,000 clones, approximately 88% of them seen just once. The sequencing input was peripheral blood. The receptor was isolated from a woman in her twenties or thirties who had recovered from COVID-19. The chain recombines TRBV7-8 with TRBJ1-4; tentatively, D is TRBD1 (5 bases). This chain's CDR3 is CASSLGRVNEKLFF. The CDR3 nucleotides read TGTGCCAGCAGCTTGGGCAGGGTCAATGAAAAACTGTTTTTT.